This passage covers 20 T cell receptor beta chains from one sample sequenced in a study of CD4 T cells in relation to SARS-CoV-2 and coronaviruses. Sequenced by immunoSEQ multiplex PCR; TCRdb stores in-frame clones only, minus some. The sample carries 20,000 or so clones, 76% recorded once. No antigen has been identified for these receptors. Unexposed donor CD4+ T cells date from about 2011-2019, before the COVID-19 pandemic. After about 10 days of culture, CD4+ T cells were isolated. Input material: CD4+ T cells from PBMCs, cultured in vitro. Every receptor here comes from a human donor in good health.

This chain links TRBV10-3 with TRBJ2-3; TRBD2 agrees at 9 bases. The germline gives CDR1 ENHRY, CDR2 SYGVKD. This CDR3 has 16 residues. With 3 bases clipped from V and 3 bases from J, the junction kept 7 bases outside the gene matches. The CDR3 region is CAISEPGTSFTDTQYF. CDR3 nucleotides: TGTGCCATCAGTGAACCCGGGACTAGCTTTACAGATACGCAGTATTTT.

In this sample, this clone turned up a few times. The chain uses TRBV27 and TRBJ2-5; tentatively, D is TRBD2 (7 bases). This CDR3 contains 15 residues. CDR1 is MNHEY and CDR2 is SMNVEV in the germline V gene (reference sequence). Trimming stripped 6 bases from V and 5 bases from J, with 19 bases between. As DNA, the CDR3 is TGTGCCAGCAGGTCCGCGGGGGCCCCCGTTGAGACCCAGTACTTC. It encodes CASRSAGAPVETQYF.

This clone was observed a single time. V gene TRBV24-1 combines with J gene TRBJ2-7, with 9 bases matching TRBD2. The CDR3 has 14 amino acids. V was pared by 6 bases and J by 1 base, with 3 bases of the junction left unmatched. The germline V gene encodes CDR1 KGHDR and CDR2 SFDVKD. This CDR3 is CATSPSGTSYEQYF. Written as DNA, the CDR3 is TGTGCCACCAGTCCTAGCGGGACGTCCTACGAGCAGTACTTC.

The genes are TRBV10-3 and TRBJ2-7, with TRBD1 matching over 8 bases. The V gene end was trimmed by 6 bases and the J gene end by 5 bases; junction bases not matched to a gene: 9. CDR3 length equals 14 residues. Germline CDR1 and CDR2: ENHRY and SYGVKD. CDR3 DNA sequence: TGTGCCATCAGGGGACAGGCTAAAATGGACGAGCAGTACTTC. It encodes CAIRGQAKMDEQYF.

This chain joins TRBV7-8 and TRBJ2-3, with a tentative D call TRBD2 (5 bases). V was cut by 3 bases and J by 2 bases, with 12 bases left in between. Germline V CDR1 and CDR2: SGHVS, FQNEAQ. This CDR3 spans 15 amino acids. Here the CDR3 DNA reads TGTGCCAGCAGCTTCGAAACCCGGGACACAGATACGCAGTATTTT. It encodes CASSFETRDTDTQYF.

This sequence joins TRBV7-9 and TRBJ2-7, with 9 bases aligning to TRBD1. The CDR3 consists of 14 residues. CDR1 is SEHNR, CDR2 FQNEAQ, per germline (reference sequence). Germline trimming cut 4 bases from V and 5 bases from J; bases unmatched to any gene: 6. CDR3 in amino acids: CASSSPGQGHEQYF. The CDR3 nucleotides are TGTGCCAGCAGCTCACCGGGACAGGGCCACGAGCAGTACTTC.

This chain links TRBV9 with TRBJ2-1, with D possibly being TRBD2 (6 bases). The V and J ends lost 3 bases and 5 bases respectively, with 12 bases between them. The germline CDR1 and CDR2 sequences are SGDLS and YYNGEE. CDR3 length: 14 residues. The CDR3 sequence: CASSDLRGDNEQFF. CDR3 bases: TGTGCCAGCAGCGACTTACGCGGGGACAATGAGCAGTTCTTC.

The J gene is TRBJ2-1, the V gene TRBV6-5, with 7 bases lining up with TRBD2. V gave up 1 base and J gave up 7 bases; unmatched junction bases: 7. This CDR3 is built from 15 residues. Per the germline V gene, CDR1 is MNHEY and CDR2 is SVGAGI. Written as DNA, the CDR3 is TGTGCCAGCAGTTACTTGGCGGTCGGGGGGAATGAGCAGTTCTTC. Residues: CASSYLAVGGNEQFF.

The chain has TRBV19 and TRBJ1-2; D remains ambiguous. Germline values: CDR1 LNHDA, CDR2 SQIVND (reference sequence). This CDR3 spans 9 amino acids. Trimming took 9 bases from V and 7 from J, leaving 6 bases between them. This CDR3 is CASRRGYTF. Written as DNA, the CDR3 is TGTGCCAGCCGCCGTGGCTACACCTTC. Full variable domain (outside the CDR3, taken from reference TRBV19 and TRBJ1-2): DGGITQSPKYLFRKEGQNVTLSCEQNLNHDAMYWYRQDPGQGLRLIYYSQIVNDFQKGDIAEGYSVSREKKESFPLTVTSAQKNPTAFYLCASRRGYTFGSGTRLTVV.

The chain joins TRBV4-1 to TRBJ2-1; 14 bases map to TRBD2. Germline V gene lookup returns CDR1 MGHRA and CDR2 YSYEKL. This CDR3 is 16 amino acids long. V shed 4 bases and J 7 bases; nucleotides not matched to a gene: 6. CDR3 nucleotides: TGCGCCAGCAGCCGCCCCGGGACTAGCGGGAGTAATGAGCAGTTCTTC. Translation: CASSRPGTSGSNEQFF.

A few counts support this clone. The chain carries TRBV19 and TRBJ2-5, with TRBD2 matching 12 bases. Germline-derived CDR1 and CDR2 are LNHDA and SQIVND (reference sequence). This CDR3 is built from 16 residues. V lost 3 bases to trimming and J lost 2 bases; unmatched junction nucleotides: 4. CDR3 DNA: TGTGCCAGTAGTATGACTAGCGGGAGTAGGCAAGAGACCCAGTACTTC. It is translated as CASSMTSGSRQETQYF. Using reference TRBV19 and TRBJ2-5 for the parts outside the CDR3, the full variable domain is DGGITQSPKYLFRKEGQNVTLSCEQNLNHDAMYWYRQDPGQGLRLIYYSQIVNDFQKGDIAEGYSVSREKKESFPLTVTSAQKNPTAFYLCASSMTSGSRQETQYFGPGTRLLVL.

The rearrangement links TRBV6-6 to TRBJ2-3; unclear D gene. The germline CDR1 and CDR2 sequences are MNHNY and SVGAGI (reference sequence). CDR3 length equals 10 residues. The V end was cut by 6 bases, the J end by 4 bases, with 2 bases between. This CDR3 is CASRSDTQYF. CDR3 in DNA: TGTGCCAGCAGGTCAGATACGCAGTATTTT.

This clone appeared a few times. The V call is TRBV18, the J call TRBJ2-7; 9 positions agree with TRBD1. V lost 2 bases, J lost 4 bases, and 0 bases stayed unmatched. Germline assignment: CDR1 KGHSH and CDR2 LQKENI. The CDR3 totals 13 residues. The CDR3 DNA reads TGTGCCAGCTCACCAGGGACAGGGTACGAGCAGTACTTC. Translation: CASSPGTGYEQYF.

The V gene is TRBV5-5, the J gene TRBJ1-5; D may be TRBD1 (6 bases). The germline V gene encodes CDR1 SGHKS and CDR2 YYEKEE (reference sequence). This CDR3 comprises 15 residues. Trimming removed 2 bases from V and 8 bases from J, with 17 bases in between. This chain's CDR3 is CASSLARGRLEPQHF. The CDR3 nucleotides are TGTGCCAGCAGCTTAGCCCGGGGGCGGTTAGAGCCCCAGCATTTT.

This clone showed up just a few times. V gene TRBV18 combines with J gene TRBJ1-2; 9 bases fit TRBD1. The V gene end was trimmed by 7 bases and the J gene end by 5 bases; junction bases not matched to a gene: 8. The CDR3 extends over 14 amino acids. Germline loops: CDR1 KGHSH, CDR2 LQKENI. The CDR3 sequence: CASLQGAVGYGYTF. Written as DNA, the CDR3 is TGTGCCAGCTTACAGGGGGCTGTTGGATATGGCTACACCTTC.

This chain's CDR3 is CATSDFQETQYF. The CDR3 coding sequence is TGTGCCACCAGTGATTTCCAAGAGACCCAGTACTTC. V gene TRBV24-1 combines with J gene TRBJ2-5; no reliable D call. Trimming shortened V by 1 base and J by 1 base, and 0 bases separated the two germline ends. CDR1 and CDR2 (germline): KGHDR, SFDVKD. The CDR3 sequence is 12 residues long.

This chain connects TRBV9 to TRBJ2-6; no clear D. The CDR3 is 15 residues long. Germline V gene sequence: CDR1 SGDLS, CDR2 YYNGEE. Trimming left V 2 bases short and J 2 bases short, with 8 bases between. Here the CDR3 DNA reads TGTGCCAGCAGCGTTGACATCACTGGGGCCAACGTCCTGACTTTC. It specifies CASSVDITGANVLTF.

The V and J genes are TRBV2 and TRBJ1-3; D gene unclear. Germline loops: CDR1 SNHLY, CDR2 FYNNEI. V was shortened by 6 bases and J by 0 bases, with 9 bases between the two germline ends. This CDR3 region has 14 residues. The CDR3 coding sequence is TGTGCCAGCAGGCTAGAGCCCTCTGGAAACACCATATATTTT. It yields the protein CASRLEPSGNTIYF. Complete variable domain (other parts from reference TRBV2 and TRBJ1-3): EPEVTQTPSHQVTQMGQEVILRCVPISNHLYFYWYRQILGQKVEFLVSFYNNEISEKSEIFDDQFSVERPDGSNFTLKIRSTKLEDSAMYFCASRLEPSGNTIYFGEGSWLTVV.

The chain is built from TRBV5-1 and TRBJ2-3; 10 nucleotides line up with TRBD1. This CDR3 is 16 amino acids long. Germline V gives CDR1 SGHRS, CDR2 YFSETQ. The trim removed 0 bases at V and 5 bases at J, leaving 6 bases unmatched. The CDR3 bases are TGCGCCAGCAGCTTGGGGGGACAGGGGAGCCTAGATACGCAGTATTTT. Its protein product is CASSLGGQGSLDTQYF.

The chain uses TRBV6-2 or TRBV6-3 and TRBJ2-7; 11 bases align to TRBD2. The CDR3 covers 16 residues. J lost 3 bases, V lost 0 bases, and 4 bases had no gene match. Germline V gives CDR1 MNHEY, CDR2 SVGEGT. The CDR3 DNA reads TGTGCCAGCAGTTACTCGATCCTAGCGGGAGGCTACGAGCAGTACTTC. It codes for CASSYSILAGGYEQYF.